This T cell receptor beta chain is from a study of blood T cell repertoires in COVID-19. Overall study: COVID-19 samples, acute and convalescent, were from the United States, Italy and Spain.

Here immunoSEQ multiplex PCR was the method, and the copy in TCRdb shows in-frame clones only, minus some. This table holds 80,000 to 100,000 clones, around 90% found once. This sequence originates from a human donor with COVID-19, enrolled during active disease. The donor label of this sample is uncertain. The sample consisted of peripheral blood.

The DNA for the CDR3 is TGTGCCAGCAGCCGCGATTCGACCGGGACAGGGATTTACGAGCAGTACTTC. Amino acids: CASSRDSTGTGIYEQYF. The chain recombines TRBV11-3 with TRBJ2-7; 9 nucleotides align to TRBD1. Germline loops: CDR1 SGHNT, CDR2 YENEEA. Trimming removed 5 bases from V and 4 bases from J; junction bases left unmatched: 15. The CDR3 has 17 residues. The full variable domain, completed using reference TRBV11-3 and TRBJ2-7, is EAGVVQSPRYKIIEKKQPVAFWCNPISGHNTLYWYLQNLGQGPELLIRYENEEAVDDSQLPKDRFSAERLKGVDSTLKIQPAELGDSAVYLCASSRDSTGTGIYEQYFGPGTRLTVT.